A single sample gave rise to the 6 T cell receptor beta chains below, sequenced in a study of Tregs in tolerant kidney transplant recipients. TCRdb's table, derived via immunoSEQ multiplex PCR, lists solely in-frame clones and lacks some. The table lists under 50,000 clones, around 95% of them singletons, with 0.3% to 0.45% in the top ten. Their antigen targets remain unknown. The sample consisted of Tregs from blood cultured with allogeneic cells. Source of these receptors: a human donor in good health.

The V and J genes are TRBV5-1 and TRBJ1-6; D uncertain. V was cut by 6 bases and J by 7 bases, with 14 bases left in between. The CDR3 is 14 residues long. Looked up from germline, CDR1 is SGHRS and CDR2 is YFSETQ. The CDR3 bases are TGCGCCAGCACCGAAGGCAGAGAAAATTCACCCCTCCACTTT. This translates into CASTEGRENSPLHF. Filled out from reference TRBV5-1 and TRBJ1-6, the complete variable domain reads KAGVTQTPRYLIKTRGQQVTLSCSPISGHRSVSWYQQTPGQGLQFLFEYFSETQRNKGNFPGRFSGRQFSNSRSEMNVSTLELGDSALYLCASTEGRENSPLHFGNGTRLTVT.

The chain employs TRBV27 and TRBJ2-3; 10 bases map to TRBD2. V shed 3 bases and J 4 bases; nucleotides not matched to a gene: 7. The V gene's germline CDR1 is MNHEY and CDR2 SMNVEV (reference sequence). The CDR3 totals 16 residues. The CDR3 reads CASSLRPSGSSDTQYF. The CDR3, as DNA: TGTGCCAGCAGTTTGAGACCTAGCGGGAGCTCAGATACGCAGTATTTT.

Points on this clone: Germline and junction disagree at one end, which may indicate a read error. The V gene is TRBV6-6, the J gene TRBJ1-1, with 7 positions matching TRBD1. Germline V gene lookup returns CDR1 MNHNY and CDR2 SVGAGI (reference sequence). The CDR3 sequence is 15 residues long. DNA of the CDR3: TGTGCCGGCAGTTACCGACAGGGCGGGAACACTGAAGCTTTCTTT. As protein: CAGSYRQGGNTEAFF.

This chain links TRBV6-4 with TRBJ2-7; 7 bases are a match to TRBD1. The V gene end was trimmed by 3 bases and the J gene end by 3 bases; junction bases not matched to a gene: 5. The CDR3 has 14 amino acids. Germline V gene sequence: CDR1 MRHNA, CDR2 SNTAGT. This chain's CDR3 is CASSDPGTDYEQYF. CDR3 coding DNA: TGTGCCAGCAGTGATCCCGGGACAGACTACGAGCAGTACTTC.

The chain links TRBV21-1 to TRBJ2-3; TRBD1 reflects the table's D call only, with no check against the DNA. TRBV21-1 is marked as a pseudogene. CDR3 size: 18 residues. CDR3 sequence reads: CASSKDPHRGRITDTQYF. In nucleotides, the CDR3 is TGTGCCAGCAGCAAAGACCCACACAGGGGGCGGATCACAGATACGCAGTATTTT.

This chain links TRBV9 with TRBJ2-1; 9 nucleotides align to TRBD2. The ends lost 3 bases at V and 1 base at J; junction bases unmatched: 2. The V gene's germline CDR1 is SGDLS and CDR2 YYNGEE. This CDR3 region has 15 residues. CDR3 coding DNA: TGTGCCAGCAGCGCCACTAGCGGGTCCTACAATGAGCAGTTCTTC. As protein: CASSATSGSYNEQFF.